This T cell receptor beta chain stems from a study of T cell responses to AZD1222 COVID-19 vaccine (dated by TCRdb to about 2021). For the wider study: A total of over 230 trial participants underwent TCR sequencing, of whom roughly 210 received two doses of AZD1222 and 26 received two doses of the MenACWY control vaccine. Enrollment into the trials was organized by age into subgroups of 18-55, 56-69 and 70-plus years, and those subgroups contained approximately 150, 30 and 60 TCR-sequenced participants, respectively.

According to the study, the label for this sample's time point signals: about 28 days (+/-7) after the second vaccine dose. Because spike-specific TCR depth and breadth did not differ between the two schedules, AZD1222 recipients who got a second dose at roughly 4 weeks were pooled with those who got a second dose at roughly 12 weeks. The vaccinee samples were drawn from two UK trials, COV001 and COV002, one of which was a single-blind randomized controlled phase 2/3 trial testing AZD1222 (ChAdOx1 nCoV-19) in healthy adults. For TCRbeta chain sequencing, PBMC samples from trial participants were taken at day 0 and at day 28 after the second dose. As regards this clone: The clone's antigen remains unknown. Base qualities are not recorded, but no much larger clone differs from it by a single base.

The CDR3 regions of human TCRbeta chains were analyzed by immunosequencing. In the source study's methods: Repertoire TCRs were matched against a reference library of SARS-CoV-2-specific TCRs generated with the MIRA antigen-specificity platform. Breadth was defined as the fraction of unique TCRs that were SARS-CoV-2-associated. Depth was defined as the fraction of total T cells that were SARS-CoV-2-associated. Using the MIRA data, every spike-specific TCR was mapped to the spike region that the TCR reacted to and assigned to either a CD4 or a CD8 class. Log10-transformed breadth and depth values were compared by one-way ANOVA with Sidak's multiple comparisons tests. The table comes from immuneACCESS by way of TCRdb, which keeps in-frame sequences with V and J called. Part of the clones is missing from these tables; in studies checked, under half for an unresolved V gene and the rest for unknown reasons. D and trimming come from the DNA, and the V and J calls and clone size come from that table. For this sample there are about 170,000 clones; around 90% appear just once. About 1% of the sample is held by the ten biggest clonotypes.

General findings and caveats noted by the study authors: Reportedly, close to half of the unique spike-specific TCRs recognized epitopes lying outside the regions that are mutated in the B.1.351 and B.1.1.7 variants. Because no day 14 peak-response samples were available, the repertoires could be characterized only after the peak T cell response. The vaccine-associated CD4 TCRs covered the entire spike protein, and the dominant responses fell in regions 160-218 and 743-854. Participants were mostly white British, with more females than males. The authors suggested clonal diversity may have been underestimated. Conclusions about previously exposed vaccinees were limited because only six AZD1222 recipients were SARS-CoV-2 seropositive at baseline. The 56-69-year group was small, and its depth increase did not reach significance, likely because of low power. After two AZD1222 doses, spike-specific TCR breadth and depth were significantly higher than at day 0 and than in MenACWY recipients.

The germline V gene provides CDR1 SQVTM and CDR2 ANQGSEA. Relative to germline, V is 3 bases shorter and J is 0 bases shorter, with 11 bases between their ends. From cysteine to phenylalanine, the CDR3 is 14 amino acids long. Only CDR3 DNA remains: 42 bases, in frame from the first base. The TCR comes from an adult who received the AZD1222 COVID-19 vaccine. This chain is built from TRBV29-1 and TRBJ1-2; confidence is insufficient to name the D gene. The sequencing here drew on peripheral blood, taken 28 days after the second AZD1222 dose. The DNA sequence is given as TGCAGCGTTGATTTGAGGTTAGCTAACTATGGCTACACCTTC. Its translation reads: CSVDLRLANYGYTF.